This T cell receptor (beta chain) was recorded in a study of CD4 T cells in relation to SARS-CoV-2 and coronaviruses. On the study more broadly: TCR beta CDR3s were sequenced after approximately ten-day antigen culture of PBMCs.

Overall study findings and caveats: No donor gave both pre-pandemic and post-infection samples.

Generated by immunoSEQ multiplex PCR, the TCRdb table keeps only in-frame clones and is missing some. The data show approximately 16,000 clones, around 74% seen once. Unexposed donor CD4+ T cells date from about 2011-2019, before the COVID-19 pandemic. The cells were cultured for over eight days before CD4+ T cells were isolated. Unexposed-donor CD4+ T cells were probed with SARS-CoV-2 S/N and four cold-coronavirus spikes, cells permitting. Fresh IL-2 medium replaced half the medium on days 3 and 7. The sample holds a few counts of this clone. Its antigen is as yet unknown. Trimming removed 2 bases from V and 0 bases from J, with 11 bases in between. In germline, CDR1 is SGHTA, CDR2 FQGTGA. The length of the CDR3 is 16 residues.

The V call is TRBV7-3, the J call TRBJ2-1; D remains unclear. The source is a human donor in good health. Sequenced material: CD4+ T cells from PBMCs, cultured in vitro. The DNA for the CDR3 is TGTGCCAGCAGCTTAGGTGCGGACCCCTCCTACAATGAGCAGTTCTTC. Translating it yields CASSLGADPSYNEQFF.